These 26 T cell receptor beta chains share one sample of origin, sequenced in a study of shared clonotypes between healthy human individuals. The method was immunoSEQ multiplex PCR; TCRdb's version includes in-frame clones alone and lacks a portion of them. The sample records 2 million to 2.5 million clones, around 93% being singletons. Sequenced: naive CD4+ T cells from PBMCs. Subset here: CD45RA+ positively selected. The receptors shown here come from a man younger than 35 in good health. Some clones in this sample may be carry-over from other donors' samples.

The V and J genes are TRBV10-3 and TRBJ1-2, with D possibly matching TRBD1 (6 bases). Trimming removed 7 bases from V and 4 bases from J, with 10 bases in between. The germline V gene has CDR1 ENHRY and CDR2 SYGVKD. The CDR3 runs 12 residues. The CDR3 nucleotides are TGTGCCATCAATTGGGGGCCCTATGGCTACACCTTC. This translates into CAINWGPYGYTF.

V usage is TRBV7-9 and J usage is TRBJ2-5; tentative D call: TRBD2 (5 bases). The CDR3 spans 14 residues. V was pared by 7 bases and J by 4 bases, with 16 bases between. CDR1 and CDR2 (germline): SEHNR, FQNEAQ (reference sequence). The CDR3 loop is CASTLSEGAETQYF. The CDR3 bases are TGTGCCAGCACCCTATCTGAGGGCGCAGAGACCCAGTACTTC.

This clone appeared a single time. The chain uses TRBV5-4 and TRBJ2-5; 8 bases match TRBD1. Germline trimming cut 3 bases from V and 5 bases from J; bases unmatched to any gene: 9. Germline V gene data show CDR1 as SGHNT and CDR2 as YYREEE (reference sequence). CDR3 length: 15 residues. CDR3 residues: CASSSGTGITETQYF. The CDR3 DNA follows: TGTGCCAGCAGCTCCGGGACAGGCATCACGGAGACCCAGTACTTC.

As for this clone: Additional DNA sequences in this sample encode the identical CDR3. The chain carries TRBV20-1 and TRBJ2-2; D unresolved. Germline loops: CDR1 DFQATT, CDR2 SNEGSKA (reference sequence). Trimming took off 6 bases at V and 1 base at J, with 3 bases between the two ends. CDR3 size: 11 residues. This chain's CDR3 is CSAGNTGELFF. The CDR3 region has the DNA TGCAGTGCCGGGAACACCGGGGAGCTGTTTTTT.

The gene calls are TRBV7-3 and TRBJ1-2; D not resolved. The CDR3 runs 15 residues. V lost 5 bases to trimming and J lost 4 bases, with 17 bases between them. CDR1 and CDR2 from the germline V gene are SGHTA and FQGTGA. The CDR3 loop reads CASSTAAGAFYGYTF. The DNA of the CDR3 is TGTGCCAGCAGCACCGCAGCAGGAGCCTTCTATGGCTACACCTTC.

The genes are TRBV27 and TRBJ1-4; D gene unclear. Germline V gene lookup returns CDR1 MNHEY and CDR2 SMNVEV (reference sequence). V was trimmed by 2 bases and J by 4 bases, leaving 11 bases between them. CDR3 length: 15 residues. Here the CDR3 reads CASSLRRMGNEKLFF. In DNA, the CDR3 is TGTGCCAGCAGTTTAAGAAGGATGGGTAATGAAAAACTGTTTTTT.

The chain couples TRBV2 to TRBJ2-5, with 8 bases lining up with TRBD2. V was pared by 4 bases and J by 7 bases, with 14 bases of the junction left unmatched. The germline gives CDR1 SNHLY, CDR2 FYNNEI. This CDR3 spans 16 amino acids. CDR3 region: CASSAGTSGLIGTQYF. The DNA for the CDR3 is TGTGCCAGCAGTGCGGGTACTAGCGGCCTGATCGGGACCCAGTACTTC.

J is TRBJ2-7 and V is TRBV6-5, with D perhaps TRBD1 (6 bases). Germline values: CDR1 MNHEY, CDR2 SVGAGI. The CDR3 runs 14 residues. Trimming pared 1 base from V and 0 bases from J, leaving 7 bases between. The CDR3 protein is CASSYLDSSYEQYF. DNA for the CDR3: TGTGCCAGCAGTTACTTGGACAGCTCCTACGAGCAGTACTTC.

The chain has TRBV5-1 and TRBJ2-1; D remains unclear. The CDR3 covers 14 residues. From germline, CDR1 is SGHRS and CDR2 YFSETQ. Trimming took off 5 bases at V and 3 bases at J, with 12 bases between the two ends. The CDR3 DNA follows: TGCGCCAGCAGGTCCTACAGCTTCTACAATGAGCAGTTCTTC. It specifies CASRSYSFYNEQFF. The whole variable domain, remainder taken from reference TRBV5-1 and TRBJ2-1, is KAGVTQTPRYLIKTRGQQVTLSCSPISGHRSVSWYQQTPGQGLQFLFEYFSETQRNKGNFPGRFSGRQFSNSRSEMNVSTLELGDSALYLCASRSYSFYNEQFFGPGTRLTVL.

This sequence joins TRBV9 and TRBJ1-5; D uncertain. Per germline, CDR1 SGDLS and CDR2 YYNGEE. CDR3 length: 12 amino acids. Trimming left V 0 bases short and J 6 bases short, with 4 bases between. CDR3 amino acids: CASSVGFQPQHF. For the CDR3, the DNA is TGTGCCAGCAGCGTAGGATTTCAGCCCCAGCATTTT.

The chain couples TRBV4-1 to TRBJ2-1, with 7 bases fitting TRBD2. Germline V gene lookup returns CDR1 MGHRA and CDR2 YSYEKL. Germline trimming cut 4 bases from V and 10 bases from J; bases unmatched to any gene: 16. CDR3 size: 16 residues. Here the CDR3 DNA reads TGCGCCAGCAGCCGGCCTACTAGCGAGACCTTCCGGGAGCAGTTCTTC. Protein sequence: CASSRPTSETFREQFF.

This rearrangement joins TRBV19 to TRBJ2-1; weak D call: TRBD1 (6 bases). The length of the CDR3 is 14 residues. V shed 4 bases and J shed 8 bases, with 15 bases lying between them. CDR1 LNHDA and CDR2 SQIVND come from the germline V gene (reference sequence). The DNA of the CDR3 is TGTGCCAGTAGTACAAAAAACAGGGTTTATGAGCAGTTCTTC. Residues: CASSTKNRVYEQFF.

The V gene is TRBV27, the J gene TRBJ1-2; the D gene is possibly TRBD1 (6 bases). V lost 6 bases and J 5 bases, leaving 16 bases between the germline ends. Germline lookup yields CDR1 MNHEY and CDR2 SMNVEV (reference sequence). The CDR3 runs to 14 residues. The CDR3 loop reads CASSRMTRGYGYTF. The CDR3 coding sequence is TGTGCCAGCAGCCGGATGACCAGGGGATATGGCTACACCTTC.

The rearrangement links TRBV6-4 to TRBJ2-5, with D possibly being TRBD1 or TRBD2 (5 bases each). CDR3 size: 14 residues. V lost 8 bases and J lost 2, with 15 bases in between. Per the germline V gene, CDR1 is MRHNA and CDR2 is SNTAGT. The CDR3 spells CASATVGPQETQYF. CDR3 nucleotides: TGTGCCAGCGCGACGGTGGGACCTCAAGAGACCCAGTACTTC.

The V call is TRBV6-5, the J call TRBJ1-4; D is unclear. CDR1 is MNHEY, CDR2 SVGAGI, per germline. The CDR3 spans 12 residues. Trimming pared 4 bases from V and 5 bases from J, leaving 5 bases between. The CDR3 DNA reads TGTGCCAGCAGTTCACTAAATGAAAAACTGTTTTTT. Translated: CASSSLNEKLFF.

V usage is TRBV9 and J usage is TRBJ2-3, with 15 bases matching TRBD2. The germline gives CDR1 SGDLS, CDR2 YYNGEE. The ends lost 3 bases at V and 7 bases at J; junction bases unmatched: 6. This CDR3 comprises 16 residues. Written as DNA, the CDR3 is TGTGCCAGCAGCGGGGGACTAGCGGGAGGTCCCTATACGCAGTATTTT. The encoded protein is CASSGGLAGGPYTQYF.

The chain couples TRBV5-1 to TRBJ2-1, with a tentative D call TRBD2 (6 bases). Germline V gene sequence: CDR1 SGHRS, CDR2 YFSETQ. V was cut by 6 bases and J by 0 bases, with 13 bases left in between. This CDR3 is 15 amino acids long. This chain's CDR3 is CASTRDSSSYNEQFF. The CDR3 coding sequence is TGCGCCAGCACGCGGGACTCGAGCTCCTACAATGAGCAGTTCTTC.

The gene calls are TRBV7-9 and TRBJ2-1; D perhaps matches TRBD2 (5 bases). The CDR3 contains 14 residues. Between the trimmed V and J ends, which lost 0 bases and 7 bases, there was a span of 10 bases. Per the germline V gene, CDR1 is SEHNR and CDR2 is FQNEAQ (reference sequence). CDR3 coding DNA: TGTGCCAGCAGCTTAGCGGCGGGTAAAAATGAGCAGTTCTTC. Translated: CASSLAAGKNEQFF.

J is TRBJ2-7 and V is TRBV10-1; 9 nucleotides match TRBD2. The CDR3 consists of 16 residues. Losses at the gene ends were 2 bases for V and 5 bases for J; bases not matched to a gene: 10. Germline CDR1 reads WNHNN; CDR2 reads SYGVQD (reference sequence). Here the CDR3 reads CASSEGIAGAADEQYF. CDR3 nucleotides: TGCGCCAGCAGTGAGGGAATAGCGGGAGCGGCGGACGAGCAGTACTTC.

The rearrangement joins TRBV2 to TRBJ1-5, with 7 bases that match TRBD1. This CDR3 is built from 13 residues. V was pared by 8 bases and J by 7 bases, with 8 bases of the junction left unmatched. Germline-derived CDR1 and CDR2 are SNHLY and FYNNEI. CDR3 sequence: CASLGQGGQPQHF. DNA of the CDR3: TGTGCCAGCCTCGGACAAGGGGGCCAGCCCCAGCATTTT.

The V and J genes are TRBV5-1 and TRBJ2-1; a possible D gene is TRBD2 (5 bases). The V gene's germline CDR1 is SGHRS and CDR2 YFSETQ. The CDR3 runs 15 residues. V lost 4 bases, J lost 7 bases, and 18 bases lay in between. CDR3 nucleotide sequence: TGCGCCAGCAGCCTGGACGGGGTTGTGGCGAATGAGCAGTTCTTC. As protein: CASSLDGVVANEQFF.

The gene calls are TRBV7-2 and TRBJ2-7; TRBD1 matches 9 bases. J gave up 3 bases and V 5 bases, and 8 bases lay outside the gene matches. This CDR3 comprises 15 residues. Germline V gene lookup returns CDR1 SGHTA and CDR2 FQGNSA. The CDR3 region has the DNA TGTGCCAGCAGCCCGCGGACAGGGGCCTACTACGAGCAGTACTTC. It is translated as CASSPRTGAYYEQYF.

CDR3 region: CASSLTFNEQFF. The CDR3 DNA sequence: TGTGCCAGCAGCCTGACCTTTAATGAGCAGTTCTTC. This chain joins TRBV7-2 and TRBJ2-1; D unresolved. This CDR3 spans 12 amino acids. The germline V and J ends were trimmed by 5 bases and 7 bases, with 9 bases remaining between them. CDR1 is SGHTA and CDR2 is FQGNSA in the germline V gene.

V and J are TRBV6-1 and TRBJ1-1; unclear D gene. Trimming shortened V by 8 bases and J by 5 bases, and 18 bases separated the two germline ends. Looked up from germline, CDR1 is MNHNS and CDR2 is SASEGT. The CDR3 is 14 residues long. CDR3 bases: TGTGCCAGCTACATCGGACCCCCGCAGACTGAAGCTTTCTTT. Translation: CASYIGPPQTEAFF.

In this sample, this clone turned up once. The rearrangement joins TRBV4-1 to TRBJ1-2; D perhaps matches TRBD1 (5 bases). The V and J ends lost 4 bases and 3 bases respectively, with 18 bases between them. The germline V gene encodes CDR1 MGHRA and CDR2 YSYEKL. This CDR3 is built from 16 residues. CDR3 loop: CASSPRDSRGDYGYTF. The CDR3 region has the DNA TGCGCCAGCAGCCCCCGGGACTCTCGAGGGGACTATGGCTACACCTTC.

This chain joins TRBV5-8 and TRBJ1-2; 9 bases line up with TRBD1. The trim removed 4 bases at V and 4 bases at J, leaving 8 bases unmatched. CDR3 length equals 15 residues. Germline V gene lookup returns CDR1 SGHTS and CDR2 YDEGEE. CDR3: CASSPGDRASYGYTF. CDR3 in DNA: TGTGCCAGCAGCCCGGGGGACAGGGCAAGCTATGGCTACACCTTC.